This T cell receptor beta chain was observed in a study of a mutant IDH1 vaccine in newly diagnosed glioma. Study-level information: Patients got their first vaccination 4-6 weeks after radiotherapy alone, or with temozolomide cycles. Previous treatment comprised radiotherapy, temozolomide, or both, mostly both. General study results and limits: There were vaccine-induced immune responses in roughly 95% of the patients. Top-clonotype changes in peripheral T cells seemed unrelated to pseudoprogression.

The data were produced by immunoSEQ multiplex PCR, yet TCRdb's version contains in-frame clones alone and is incomplete. The data show under 95,000 clones, with roughly nine tenths seen just once and roughly 0.5% held by the top ten. Time point indicated: week 5, during vaccination. Every vaccine dose comprised 300 ug of mutant IDH1 20-mer peptide plus topical imiquimod. The CDR3 is 14 amino acids. Germline values: CDR1 SGHAT, CDR2 FQNNGV. Between the trimmed V and J ends, which lost 1 base and 2 bases, there was a span of 5 bases. To note about this clone: The target antigen is unknown.

The source material was PBMCs, sampled from a glioma patient whose treatment included an IDH1 peptide vaccine. V usage is TRBV11-2 and J usage is TRBJ2-2; no clear D. The clonotype originates from a woman aged 45 to 65 with glioma. In nucleotides, the CDR3 is TGTGCCAGCAGCTTAGGGACCAACACCGGGGAGCTGTTTTTT. It yields the protein CASSLGTNTGELFF.